Below, one T cell receptor (beta chain) is given with its context. The sample comes from a study of blood T cell repertoires in COVID-19. Study in general: Samples of COVID-19 (acute and convalescent) were obtained from the United States, Italy and Spain. The analysed material was cDNA or gDNA that came from T cells, B-cell-depleted T cells, or PBMCs.

The V and J ends lost 3 bases and 0 bases respectively, with 19 bases between them. The CDR3 runs 18 residues. Germline V CDR1 and CDR2: SGDLS, YYNGEE. As originally analysed: Amplification from reference gene primers served as the basis for estimated nucleated cell counts. Sequenced by immunoSEQ multiplex PCR; TCRdb stores in-frame clones only, minus some. The V and J calls and clone size come from that table; D and trimming were worked out from the DNA. The top ten clones hold roughly 19% of a sample with approximately 170,000 clones, around 84% of them seen once. The sample comprised peripheral blood. The chain recombines TRBV9 with TRBJ1-5; a possible D gene is TRBD1 (6 bases). This TCR derives from a woman older than 75 with acute or convalescent COVID-19. In DNA form, the CDR3 reads TGTGCCAGCAGCGCCTCTCCAGGGGTCGGATATAGCAATCAGCCCCAGCATTTT. Amino acid sequence: CASSASPGVGYSNQPQHF.